The 14 T cell receptor beta chains reported below all come from one sample, sequenced in a study of shared clonotypes between healthy human individuals. Sequencing was performed with immunoSEQ multiplex PCR; in TCRdb, only in-frame clones are kept and a portion is missing. The data contain roughly 450,000 clones, 79% of them singletons. What was sequenced was PBMCs. These TCRs come from a woman in her thirties or forties in good health. Some clones in this sample may be carry-over from other donors' samples.

J is TRBJ1-3 and V is TRBV7-2; 7 nucleotides agree with TRBD1. CDR3 length: 15 residues. V was pared by 5 bases and J by 2 bases, with 6 bases of the junction left unmatched. Germline V gives CDR1 SGHTA, CDR2 FQGNSA. The CDR3 coding sequence is TGTGCCAGCAGCCCCGCGACAGGGCCTGGAAACACCATATATTTT. Translating gives CASSPATGPGNTIYF.

The chain is built from TRBV6-5 and TRBJ2-7; 8 nucleotides line up with TRBD1. The trim removed 6 bases at V and 2 bases at J, leaving 9 bases unmatched. Germline CDR1 is MNHEY and CDR2 is SVGAGI. The CDR3 runs 15 residues. The CDR3 DNA is TGTGCCAGCAGCCGAGACAGGGGAGCTCCCTACGAGCAGTACTTC. Translating it yields CASSRDRGAPYEQYF.

The chain joins TRBV7-2 to TRBJ2-7; a weak D match, TRBD1 (6 bases). CDR1 is SGHTA and CDR2 is FQGNSA in the germline V gene. Trimming took off 0 bases at V and 1 base at J, with 10 bases between the two ends. The CDR3 totals 15 residues. The CDR3 coding sequence is TGTGCCAGCAGCTTAGCGGGGGCGCCATCCTACGAGCAGTACTTC. Its translation: CASSLAGAPSYEQYF. Filled out from reference TRBV7-2 and TRBJ2-7, the complete variable domain reads GAGVSQSPSNKVTEKGKDVELRCDPISGHTALYWYRQSLGQGLEFLIYFQGNSAPDKSGLPSDRFSAERTGGSVSTLTIQRTQQEDSAVYLCASSLAGAPSYEQYFGPGTRLTVT.

V is TRBV2 and J is TRBJ1-5; a possible D gene is TRBD1 (6 bases). The V gene's germline CDR1 is SNHLY and CDR2 FYNNEI. The CDR3 loop spans 15 amino acids. V shed 6 bases and J shed 5 bases, with 17 bases lying between them. CDR3 loop: CASSRDTRTDQPQHF. In DNA form, the CDR3 reads TGTGCCAGCAGCCGGGACACCAGGACTGATCAGCCCCAGCATTTT.

This clone was recorded many times. This chain links TRBV5-4 with TRBJ2-1; TRBD2 matches at 8 bases. V was clipped by 0 bases and J by 5 bases; unmatched bases: 1. CDR3 length equals 14 residues. Germline V gene lookup returns CDR1 SGHNT and CDR2 YYREEE (reference sequence). This CDR3 is CASSLVAGNNEQFF. The CDR3 DNA is TGTGCCAGCAGCTTGGTAGCGGGGAACAATGAGCAGTTCTTC. The whole variable domain, filled in from reference TRBV5-4 and TRBJ2-1, reads ETGVTQSPTHLIKTRGQQVTLRCSSQSGHNTVSWYQQALGQGPQFIFQYYREEENGRGNFPPRFSGLQFPNYSSELNVNALELDDSALYLCASSLVAGNNEQFFGPGTRLTVL.

The CDR3 loop is CASNTPGQGLYEQYF. The CDR3 nucleotides read TGTGCCAGCAATACCCCGGGACAGGGACTTTACGAGCAGTACTTC. V and J are TRBV28 and TRBJ2-7, with 9 bases fitting TRBD1. The CDR3 totals 15 residues. From germline, CDR1 is MDHEN and CDR2 SYDVKM. Losses at the gene ends were 7 bases for V and 4 bases for J; bases not matched to a gene: 11. Complete variable domain (other parts from reference TRBV28 and TRBJ2-7): DVKVTQSSRYLVKRTGEKVFLECVQDMDHENMFWYRQDPGLGLRLIYFSYDVKMKEKGDIPEGYSVSREKKERFSLILESASTNQTSMYLCASNTPGQGLYEQYFGPGTRLTVT.

Many counts were recorded for this clone. The chain joins TRBV6-5 to TRBJ2-7; D is uncertain. The germline V gene has CDR1 MNHEY and CDR2 SVGAGI. Trimming shortened V by 0 bases and J by 9 bases, and 9 bases separated the two germline ends. The CDR3 extends over 12 amino acids. CDR3 loop: CASSYSTGPQYF. The CDR3 DNA follows: TGTGCCAGCAGTTACTCGACGGGTCCGCAGTACTTC.

The chain combines TRBV18 with TRBJ2-5; tentatively, D is TRBD2 (6 bases). The CDR3 contains 15 residues. Between the trimmed V and J ends, which lost 8 bases and 5 bases, there was a span of 21 bases. Germline values: CDR1 KGHSH, CDR2 LQKENI. The CDR3 is CASPQEGSARETQYF. The DNA of the CDR3 is TGTGCCAGCCCCCAGGAGGGAAGCGCACGGGAGACCCAGTACTTC. The variable domain in full, completed from reference TRBV18 and TRBJ2-5, reads NAGVMQNPRHLVRRRGQEARLRCSPMKGHSHVYWYRQLPEEGLKFMVYLQKENIIDESGMPKERFSAEFPKEGPSILRIQQVVRGDSAAYFCASPQEGSARETQYFGPGTRLLVL.

The chain has TRBV5-4 and TRBJ2-2; D gene unclear. The ends were cut back, 3 bases at V and 5 bases at J, with 5 bases in the middle. Germline V gene lookup returns CDR1 SGHNT and CDR2 YYREEE (reference sequence). CDR3 length: 12 residues. CDR3 residues: CASSYETGELFF. In DNA, the CDR3 is TGTGCCAGCAGCTACGAAACCGGGGAGCTGTTTTTT. Supplemented by reference TRBV5-4 and TRBJ2-2, the full variable domain reads ETGVTQSPTHLIKTRGQQVTLRCSSQSGHNTVSWYQQALGQGPQFIFQYYREEENGRGNFPPRFSGLQFPNYSSELNVNALELDDSALYLCASSYETGELFFGEGSRLTVL.

This clone was observed a few times. The rearrangement joins TRBV2 to TRBJ1-5, with D possibly matching TRBD1 (5 bases). Germline V lookup: CDR1 SNHLY, CDR2 FYNNEI. The CDR3 loop spans 14 amino acids. V dropped 2 bases and J dropped 1 base, with 6 bases sitting between them. CDR3 protein: CASSEWDSNQPQHF. As DNA, the CDR3 is TGTGCCAGCAGTGAATGGGACAGCAATCAGCCCCAGCATTTT.

This clone came up a few times. The chain recombines TRBV29-1 with TRBJ1-2; D remains unclear. The CDR3 extends over 11 amino acids. Germline assignment: CDR1 SQVTM and CDR2 ANQGSEA. Deletions cut 4 bases from V and 8 bases from J, with 11 bases between. This chain's CDR3 is CSVAGVRGYTF. As DNA, the CDR3 is TGCAGCGTTGCCGGGGTACGGGGCTACACCTTC.

Only one count was recorded for this clone. The chain combines TRBV9 with TRBJ2-6; D is unresolved. The CDR3 has 17 amino acids. The germline gives CDR1 SGDLS, CDR2 YYNGEE. V lost 0 bases to trimming and J lost 0 bases, with 10 bases between them. In nucleotides, the CDR3 is TGTGCCAGCAGCGTAGATCGGCGGATCTCTGGGGCCAACGTCCTGACTTTC. This sequence encodes CASSVDRRISGANVLTF.

The V and J genes are TRBV27 and TRBJ1-5; D gene unclear. In germline, CDR1 is MNHEY, CDR2 SMNVEV (reference sequence). The ends were cut back, 6 bases at V and 5 bases at J, with 17 bases in the middle. CDR3 length equals 15 residues. The CDR3 sequence: CASSRQGFGDQPQHF. As DNA, the CDR3 is TGTGCCAGCAGCAGGCAAGGGTTCGGCGATCAGCCCCAGCATTTT.

This rearrangement joins TRBV4-1 to TRBJ1-2; possible D gene TRBD1, 6 bases. Germline V gives CDR1 MGHRA, CDR2 YSYEKL. Trimming took off 0 bases at V and 2 bases at J, with 7 bases between the two ends. CDR3 length: 14 amino acids. The CDR3 sequence: CASSQEQGNYGYTF. CDR3 DNA: TGCGCCAGCAGCCAAGAACAGGGAAACTATGGCTACACCTTC.